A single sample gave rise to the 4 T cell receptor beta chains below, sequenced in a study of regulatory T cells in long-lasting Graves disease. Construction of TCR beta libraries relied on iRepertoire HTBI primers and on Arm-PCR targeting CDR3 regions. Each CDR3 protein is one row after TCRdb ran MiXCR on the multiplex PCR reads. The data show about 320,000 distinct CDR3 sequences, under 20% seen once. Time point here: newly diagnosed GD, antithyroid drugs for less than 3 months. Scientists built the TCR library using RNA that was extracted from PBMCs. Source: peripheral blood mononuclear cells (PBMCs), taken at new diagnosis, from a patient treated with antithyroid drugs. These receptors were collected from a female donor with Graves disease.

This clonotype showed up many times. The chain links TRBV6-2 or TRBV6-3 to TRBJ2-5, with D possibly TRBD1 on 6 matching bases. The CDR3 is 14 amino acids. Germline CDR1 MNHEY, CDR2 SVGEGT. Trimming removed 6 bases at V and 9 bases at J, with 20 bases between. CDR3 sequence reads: CASRETTGQVSQYF. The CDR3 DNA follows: TGTGCCAGCAGAGAAACGACAGGCCAGGTATCCCAGTACTTC.

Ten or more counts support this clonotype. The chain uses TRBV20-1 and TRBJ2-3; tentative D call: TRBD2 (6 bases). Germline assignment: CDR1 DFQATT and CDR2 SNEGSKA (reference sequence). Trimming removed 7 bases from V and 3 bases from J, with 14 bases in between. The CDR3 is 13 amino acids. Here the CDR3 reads CSVPSAGTDTQYF. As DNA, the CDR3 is TGCAGTGTCCCTAGCGCGGGGACAGATACGCAGTATTTT.

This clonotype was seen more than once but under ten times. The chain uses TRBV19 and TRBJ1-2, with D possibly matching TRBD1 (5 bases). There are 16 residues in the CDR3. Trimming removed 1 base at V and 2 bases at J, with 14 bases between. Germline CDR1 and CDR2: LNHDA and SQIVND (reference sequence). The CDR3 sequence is CASSIGNPGGNYGYTF. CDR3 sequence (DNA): TGTGCCAGTAGTATAGGGAATCCTGGGGGAAACTATGGCTACACCTTC.

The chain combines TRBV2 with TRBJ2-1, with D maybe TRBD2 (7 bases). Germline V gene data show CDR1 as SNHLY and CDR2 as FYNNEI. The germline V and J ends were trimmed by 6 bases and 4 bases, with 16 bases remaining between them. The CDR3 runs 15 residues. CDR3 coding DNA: TGTGCCAGCAGCTCGGGGGGCAATACGTACAATGAGCAGTTCTTC. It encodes CASSSGGNTYNEQFF.